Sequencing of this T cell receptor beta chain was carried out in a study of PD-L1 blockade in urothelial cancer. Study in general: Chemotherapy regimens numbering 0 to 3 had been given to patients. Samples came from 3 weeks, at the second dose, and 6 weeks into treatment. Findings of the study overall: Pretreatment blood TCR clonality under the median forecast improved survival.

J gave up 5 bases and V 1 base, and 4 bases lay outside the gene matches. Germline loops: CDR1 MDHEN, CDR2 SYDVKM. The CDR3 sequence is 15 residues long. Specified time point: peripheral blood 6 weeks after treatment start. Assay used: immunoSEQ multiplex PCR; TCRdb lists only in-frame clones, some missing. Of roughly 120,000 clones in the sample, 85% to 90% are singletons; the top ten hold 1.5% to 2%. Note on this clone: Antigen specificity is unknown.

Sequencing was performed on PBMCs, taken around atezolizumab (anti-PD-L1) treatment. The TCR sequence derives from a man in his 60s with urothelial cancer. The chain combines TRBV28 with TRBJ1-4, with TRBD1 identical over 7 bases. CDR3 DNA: TGTGCCAGCAGTTTATCGACAGGGCCAAATGAAAAACTGTTTTTT. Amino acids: CASSLSTGPNEKLFF.